This TCR beta chain originates from a study of T cell changes during pregnancy in multiple sclerosis (dated by TCRdb to between 2018 and 2021). With regard to the full study: The study examined how the T cell repertoire changed over the course of pregnancy in women with multiple sclerosis.

About this clone: Its antigen is currently not known. Per-base quality was not reported, and no clone a single base away is much larger than it.

Libraries came from the immunoSEQ multiplex PCR assay. TCRdb retrieved this table from immuneACCESS and kept in-frame rearrangements only. Not all clones are present; in checked studies, unresolved V genes account for under half, and no reason is known for the remainder. The table for this sample lists some 40,000 clones; around 92% of them were counted only once. Together, the top ten hold roughly 8% of the sample. Including the terminal cysteine and phenylalanine, the CDR3 comprises 15 residues. Left in the record is the CDR3 DNA by itself, 45 bases read in frame from the first base. Compared with germline, V lacks 5 bases and J lacks 3 bases; bases without a gene match: 5. CDR1 SEHNR and CDR2 FQNEAQ were looked up in the germline V gene (reference sequence).

This specimen was CD8+ T cells from peripheral blood mononuclear cells, taken in the third trimester of pregnancy. The chain links TRBV7-9 with TRBJ2-2, and 8 bases in between align with TRBD1. This TCR was sampled from a female donor with multiple sclerosis, enrolled in a pregnancy study. CDR3 loop: CASSTRTGHTGELFF. In nucleotide form, the sequence is TGTGCCAGCAGCACCCGGACAGGGCACACCGGGGAGCTGTTTTTT.